This T cell receptor (beta chain) was captured by sequencing in a study of blood T cell repertoires in COVID-19. Study context: Researchers got acute and convalescent COVID-19 samples from the United States, Italy and Spain. T cells, B-cell-depleted T cells, or PBMCs supplied cDNA or gDNA.

V lost 3 bases and J 3 bases, leaving 15 bases between the germline ends. The germline V gene encodes CDR1 LGHNA and CDR2 YSLEER. This CDR3 region has 16 residues. In the authors' workflow: How many nucleated cells were present was estimated from reference gene primer amplification. The assay was immunoSEQ multiplex PCR, and TCRdb's table has in-frame clones only and misses some. V and J calls and clone size follow that table, whereas D and trimming were derived from the DNA. The repertoire holds fewer than 400,000 clones, with around four fifths as singletons. This sequence originates from a young man with active or convalescent COVID-19. The sequenced sample consisted of peripheral blood. J is TRBJ1-3 and V is TRBV4-3, with D possibly TRBD1 on 6 matching bases. The DNA for the CDR3 is TGCGCCAGCAGCCAGGCGACAGGCTCAGGTGGAAACACCATATATTTT. Translating gives CASSQATGSGGNTIYF.